This T cell receptor beta chain stems from a study of blood T cell repertoires in COVID-19. As for the study in general: Sources were T cells, B-cell-depleted T cells, or PBMCs; the material itself was cDNA or gDNA.

In terms of age and location, participants ranged from roughly 18 to 100 years and lived in about 25 US areas. Each participant's cohort was designated according to participant-reported clinical history. This clone was seen just once. The CDR3 totals 12 residues. The germline V gene encodes CDR1 SNHLY and CDR2 FYNNEI. The V end was cut by 4 bases, the J end by 3 bases, with 5 bases between. As handled by the study authors: Nucleated cell number was recorded as an estimate derived from reference gene primer amplification. Some clones are missing from TCRdb's copy, which holds only in-frame ones; the method was immunoSEQ multiplex PCR. The V and J calls and clone size come from that table; D and trimming were worked out from the DNA. The sample holds about 480,000 clones, about 88% seen once.

The sequence came from a woman aged 60-75 years who had recovered from COVID-19. The rearrangement joins TRBV2 to TRBJ2-3; D is possibly TRBD1 (5 bases). Sequenced sample: PBMCs or T cells enriched from blood (not recorded which). In nucleotides, the CDR3 is TGTGCCAGCAGTGGACAGACAGATACGCAGTATTTT. Its protein is CASSGQTDTQYF.